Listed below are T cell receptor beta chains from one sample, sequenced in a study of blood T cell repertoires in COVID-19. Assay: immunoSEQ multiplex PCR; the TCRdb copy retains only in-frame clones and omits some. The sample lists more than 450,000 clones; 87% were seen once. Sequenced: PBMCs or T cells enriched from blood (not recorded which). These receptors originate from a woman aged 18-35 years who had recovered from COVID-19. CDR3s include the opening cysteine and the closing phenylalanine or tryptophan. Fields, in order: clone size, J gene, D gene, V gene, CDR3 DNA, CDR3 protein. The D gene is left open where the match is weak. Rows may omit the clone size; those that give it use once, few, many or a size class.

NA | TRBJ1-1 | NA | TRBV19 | TGTGCCAGTAGTCCCATCTACAGATACGGGGGAGCTTTCTTT | CASSPIYRYGGAFF
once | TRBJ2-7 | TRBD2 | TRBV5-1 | TGCGCCAGCAGCTTTACAGCGGGGGAGTCGACCTCCTACGAGCAGTACTTC | CASSFTAGESTSYEQYF
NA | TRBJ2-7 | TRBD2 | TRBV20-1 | TGCAGTGCTAGTACTAGTAGTGGGGGGGATGACTACGAGCAGTACTTC | CSASTSSGGDDYEQYF
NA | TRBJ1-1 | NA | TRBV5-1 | TGCGCCAGCAGCCCCGCAGGGCGAACGAACACTGAAGCTTTCTTT | CASSPAGRTNTEAFF
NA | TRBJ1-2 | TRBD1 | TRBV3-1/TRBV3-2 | TGTGCCAGCAGCCTTGGGGACAGGAGCTCCCATGGCTACACCTTC | CASSLGDRSSHGYTF
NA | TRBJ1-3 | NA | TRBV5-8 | TGTGCCAGCAGGTCAGGGTTCCGGGCGTCTGGAAACACCATATATTTT | CASRSGFRASGNTIYF
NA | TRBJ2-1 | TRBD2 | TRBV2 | TGTGCCAGCAGTTTCCTAGCGGGGGCCGACAATGAGCAGTTCTTC | CASSFLAGADNEQFF
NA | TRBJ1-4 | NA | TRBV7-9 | TGTGCCAGCACCCCAGGGGCCCAGCCGACTAATGAAAAACTGTTTTTT | CASTPGAQPTNEKLFF
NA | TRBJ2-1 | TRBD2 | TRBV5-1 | TGCGCCAGCAGCCTGATGACTAGCGGGGGGAACAATGAGCAGTTCTTC | CASSLMTSGGNNEQFF
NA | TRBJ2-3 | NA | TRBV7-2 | TGTGCCAGCCGAGCACAGGGAGCTAGCACAGATACGCAGTATTTT | CASRAQGASTDTQYF
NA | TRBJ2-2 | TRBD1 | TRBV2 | TGTGCCAGCAGTTTAGACAGGGGGGTGACCGGGGAGCTGTTTTTT | CASSLDRGVTGELFF
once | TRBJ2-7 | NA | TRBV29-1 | TGCAGCGCCTCACAGGGAGACCCCTACGAGCAGTACTTC | CSASQGDPYEQYF
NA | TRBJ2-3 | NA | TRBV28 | TGTGCCAGCAGTTTTCTCGGACAGTCAGATACGCAGTATTTT | CASSFLGQSDTQYF
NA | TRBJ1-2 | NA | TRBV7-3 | TGTGCCAGCAGCTTAAATGGGGCCCCCCCCTATGGCTACACCTTC | CASSLNGAPPYGYTF
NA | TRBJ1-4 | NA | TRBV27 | TGTGCCAGCACGTACCTACAGGATCTTAATGAAAAACTGTTTTTT | CASTYLQDLNEKLFF
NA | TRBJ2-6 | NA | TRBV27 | TGTGCCAGCAGTCCCTTGCCCCGGGGGGCCAACGTCCTGACTTTC | CASSPLPRGANVLTF
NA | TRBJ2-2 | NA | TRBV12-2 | TGTGCAAGTAACAGCGGGGGCACCGGGGAGCTGTTTTTT | CASNSGGTGELFF
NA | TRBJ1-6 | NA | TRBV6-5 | TGTGCCGCCGGGTCGTCCAATTCACCCCTCCACTTT | CAAGSSNSPLHF
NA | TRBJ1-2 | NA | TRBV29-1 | TGCAGCGTACCTAAATCCGCCGGGGATGGCTACACCTTC | CSVPKSAGDGYTF
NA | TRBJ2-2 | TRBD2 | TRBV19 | TGTGCCAGTAGTATACTAATGAGAAGGACTAGCTCTGCGAACACCGGGGAGCTGTTTTTT | CASSILMRRTSSANTGELFF
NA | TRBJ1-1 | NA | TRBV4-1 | TGCGCCAGCAGCCAAGAACGAGGGGAGGGGTACACTGAAGCTTTCTTT | CASSQERGEGYTEAFF
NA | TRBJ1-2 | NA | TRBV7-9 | TGTGCCAGCAGCTTCCCAGGGGCAGGTGACTATGGCTACACCTTC | CASSFPGAGDYGYTF
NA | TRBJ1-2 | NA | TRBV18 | TGTGCCAGCTCACCGAACAGGGCGCCCGACCCGAGAACTTCATATGGCTACACCTTC | CASSPNRAPDPRTSYGYTF
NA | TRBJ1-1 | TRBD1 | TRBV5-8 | TGTGCCAGCAGCACTGACAGGGTTCGGAAAGCTTTCTTT | CASSTDRVRKAFF
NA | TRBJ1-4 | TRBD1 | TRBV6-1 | TGTGCCAGCAGTGAAGCTAGACAGGGGAATGAAAAACTGTTTTTT | CASSEARQGNEKLFF
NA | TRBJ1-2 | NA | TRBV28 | TGTGCCAGCAGTTTATCTTCAGGGTTCTCGGGCTACACCTTC | CASSLSSGFSGYTF
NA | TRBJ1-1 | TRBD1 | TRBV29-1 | TGCAGCGTTGAGGGGATGAGACAGGGGGCAATCAAGAACACTGAAGCTTTCTTT | CSVEGMRQGAIKNTEAFF
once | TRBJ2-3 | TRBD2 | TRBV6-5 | TGTGCCAGCACCACTGGCGGGGGGGCGGTTGATACGCAGTATTTT | CASTTGGGAVDTQYF
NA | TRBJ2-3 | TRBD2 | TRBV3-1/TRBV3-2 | TGTGCCAGCAGCCAAGATAATAGCGGGGGCACAGATACGCAGTATTTT | CASSQDNSGGTDTQYF
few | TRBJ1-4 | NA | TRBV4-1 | TGCGCCAGCAGCCAGGGGGGAGGGGAAGGAAAACTGTTTTTT | CASSQGGGEGKLFF
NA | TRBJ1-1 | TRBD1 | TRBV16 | TGTGCCAGCAGCCCGACAGGGGGGAACACTGAAGCTTTCTTT | CASSPTGGNTEAFF
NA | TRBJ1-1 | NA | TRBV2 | TGTGCCAGCAGTGATCAGGGTATTGGGGCTTTCTTT | CASSDQGIGAFF
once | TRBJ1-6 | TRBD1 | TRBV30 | TGTGCCTGGACCCTTCTCCCGCCGGGACAGAGCTCCTATAATTCACCCCTCCACTTT | CAWTLLPPGQSSYNSPLHF
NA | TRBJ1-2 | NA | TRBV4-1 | TGCGCCAGCAGCCAAGATTGGGGGCAGGGGAGCGGCTACACCTTC | CASSQDWGQGSGYTF
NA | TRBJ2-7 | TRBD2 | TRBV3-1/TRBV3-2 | TGTGCCAGCAGCCAAGTCTCCTCGGGGGGTCCCGCCTACGAGCAGTACTTC | CASSQVSSGGPAYEQYF
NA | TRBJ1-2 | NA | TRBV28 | TGTGCCAGCAGTTTAACAGGGTTCCGTGGCTACACCTTC | CASSLTGFRGYTF
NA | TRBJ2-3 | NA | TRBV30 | TGTGCCTGGAGTGTTTCAGCAGATACGCAGTATTTT | CAWSVSADTQYF